Each of the 21 T cell receptor beta chains below was sequenced from the same sample in a study of blood T cells in healthy people across ages (dated by TCRdb to about 2015). Preparation of the library involved 5' RACE. Sequencer: Illumina HiSeq 2500. A second PCR of about 6 to 11 cycles was performed with a sample-barcoded 5' primer and a J-beta primer mix. TCRdb itself trimmed the public reads at Q25 with fastp, ran MiXCR and retained productive beta chains. Every entry covers one CDR3 protein and lists the most common genes and DNA from its rows. The sample table contains 600,000 or so distinct CDR3 sequences; only one count was recorded for approximately 21% of them. In total, the top ten clones hold approximately 3.7% of the sample. The sample consisted of blood. These receptors originate from a man between 65 and 80 years old in good health.

This clonotype was observed a handful of times. The chain employs TRBV15 and TRBJ2-3, with 8 bases fitting TRBD2. V was clipped by 0 bases and J by 5 bases; unmatched bases: 4. This CDR3 has 15 amino acids. Germline-derived CDR1 and CDR2 are LNHNV and YYDKDF (reference sequence). CDR3 sequence (DNA): TGTGCCACCAGCAGAGACTCGCGGGAGGAAGATACGCAGTATTTT. Residues: CATSRDSREEDTQYF.

This clonotype was observed many times. The chain employs TRBV12-3 or TRBV12-4 and TRBJ2-7; TRBD1 agrees at 8 bases. V was clipped by 1 base and J by 0 bases; unmatched bases: 2. There are 15 residues in the CDR3. The CDR3 coding sequence is TGTGCCAGCAGTTTAGGGACAGGGAGCTCCTACGAGCAGTACTTC. Amino acid sequence: CASSLGTGSSYEQYF.

V gene TRBV30 combines with J gene TRBJ2-3, with TRBD2 matching 13 bases. This CDR3 has 16 residues. CDR1 and CDR2 from the germline V gene are GTSNPN and SVGIG (reference sequence). The V and J ends lost 8 bases and 3 bases, in that order; junction bases with no gene match: 11. The CDR3 is CAGNSGTSGKTDTQYF. In DNA form, the CDR3 reads TGTGCCGGGAATTCCGGGACTAGCGGGAAAACAGATACGCAGTATTTT.

This clonotype has more than one count but fewer than ten. The J gene is TRBJ2-3, the V gene TRBV20-1; TRBD2 matches 7 bases. This CDR3 has 15 amino acids. V dropped 0 bases and J dropped 2; count of bases not matched to a gene: 5. Germline V CDR1 and CDR2: DFQATT, SNEGSKA (reference sequence). The CDR3, as DNA: TGCAGTGCTAGAGAGGGGACTACCTCCACAGATACGCAGTATTTT. This encodes CSAREGTTSTDTQYF.

In this sample, this clonotype turned up once. The V gene is TRBV19, the J gene TRBJ1-5; 8 bases agree with TRBD1. The CDR3 totals 17 residues. The V gene's germline CDR1 is LNHDA and CDR2 SQIVND (reference sequence). The junction had 6 bases not matched to a gene; V was cut back by 2 bases and J by 0 bases. CDR3 amino acids: CASSIQGASYSNQPQHF. CDR3 sequence (DNA): TGTGCCAGTAGTATACAGGGGGCCTCCTATAGCAATCAGCCCCAGCATTTT.

In nucleotides, the CDR3 is TGCAGTGCTAGACGAGGGGGAACAAACACTGAAGCTTTCTTT. This codes for CSARRGGTNTEAFF. The chain joins TRBV20-1 to TRBJ1-1; a weak D match, TRBD1 (6 bases). The CDR3 extends over 14 amino acids. Trimming stripped 2 bases from V and 2 bases from J, with 12 bases between. Germline V gene sequence: CDR1 DFQATT, CDR2 SNEGSKA (reference sequence).

This clonotype came up a few times. The chain employs TRBV7-2 and TRBJ2-1; 8 bases agree with TRBD2. This CDR3 contains 16 residues. Losses at the gene ends were 1 base for V and 7 bases for J; bases not matched to a gene: 9. Germline CDR1 reads SGHTA; CDR2 reads FQGNSA. The CDR3 DNA reads as TGTGCCAGCAGCTTAGTGGGTAGCGGGACGGCAAATGAGCAGTTCTTC. Its translation: CASSLVGSGTANEQFF.

The chain employs TRBV6-2 or TRBV6-3 and TRBJ2-4; 8 bases fit TRBD1. Trimming took 5 bases from V and 6 from J; bases not matched to a gene: 12. The CDR3 totals 16 residues. The germline gives CDR1 MNHEY, CDR2 SVGEGT. The CDR3 loop reads CASSRQGIGKRNIQYF. For the CDR3, the DNA is TGTGCCAGCAGTCGACAGGGGATTGGCAAAAGAAACATTCAGTACTTC.

V is TRBV14 and J is TRBJ1-1; tentative D call: TRBD1 (5 bases). The germline V and J ends were trimmed by 1 base and 11 bases, with 14 bases remaining between them. Germline V gene data show CDR1 as SGHDN and CDR2 as FVKESK. The CDR3 extends over 13 amino acids. CDR3 coding DNA: TGTGCCAGCAGCCAAGGACAGAGAGTGGATGCTTTCTTT. Translated: CASSQGQRVDAFF.

This clonotype was detected a few times. J is TRBJ2-4 and V is TRBV11-1, with D perhaps matching TRBD1 (6 bases). V was trimmed by 2 bases and J by 3 bases, leaving 11 bases between them. The CDR3 has 15 residues. From germline, CDR1 is SGHAT and CDR2 FQDESV (reference sequence). CDR3 nucleotides: TGTGCCAGCAGCTTATACAGGGATGGCAAAAACATTCAGTACTTC. Amino acids: CASSLYRDGKNIQYF.

In this sample, this clonotype turned up many times. The chain is built from TRBV20-1 and TRBJ2-2; 11 bases fit TRBD2. Germline V gives CDR1 DFQATT, CDR2 SNEGSKA (reference sequence). There are 15 residues in the CDR3. J lost 4 bases, V lost 6 bases, and 7 bases had no gene match. The CDR3 DNA reads as TGCAGTGCGGAATACGGGACTAGCGGCACCGGGGAGCTGTTTTTT. This sequence encodes CSAEYGTSGTGELFF.

This clonotype was seen a few times. In this CDR3 the conserved last residue, phenylalanine or tryptophan, is missing, so a read error is likely. CDR3 in DNA: TGTGCCAGCTCACCAGGGTTAACTGAAGCTTTCCTT. Translated: CASSPGLTEAFL. V is TRBV18 and J is TRBJ1-1, with D hard to call. The CDR3 is 12 amino acids. Looked up from germline, CDR1 is KGHSH and CDR2 is LQKENI. The V end was cut by 2 bases, the J end by 5 bases, with 6 bases between.

About this clonotype: The junction shows a germline mismatch at one end, possibly a read error. As DNA, the CDR3 is TGTGCCAGCAGCCTTAGCGAGGGGCGTCGATTCTTC. Translation gives CASSLSEGRRFF. The chain couples TRBV7-9 to TRBJ2-5, with D possibly called TRBD1 or TRBD2 (5 bases each). Germline V gives CDR1 SEHNR, CDR2 FQNEAQ (reference sequence). There are 12 residues in the CDR3.

The chain employs TRBV5-1 and TRBJ2-1, with a tentative D call TRBD2 (5 bases). Trimming removed 5 bases from V and 10 bases from J, with 16 bases in between. CDR1 is SGHRS, CDR2 YFSETQ, per germline. The CDR3 has 13 residues. The CDR3 spells CASRERAPGEQFF. CDR3 nucleotides: TGCGCCAGCAGGGAGAGGGCCCCAGGCGAGCAGTTCTTC. Full variable domain (remainder filled in from reference TRBV5-1 and TRBJ2-1): KAGVTQTPRYLIKTRGQQVTLSCSPISGHRSVSWYQQTPGQGLQFLFEYFSETQRNKGNFPGRFSGRQFSNSRSEMNVSTLELGDSALYLCASRERAPGEQFFGPGTRLTVL.

This clonotype was seen only a few times. The J gene is TRBJ1-2, the V gene TRBV6-5; TRBD1 aligns across 9 bases. The ends lost 4 bases at V and 5 bases at J; junction bases unmatched: 11. From germline, CDR1 is MNHEY and CDR2 SVGAGI. The CDR3 consists of 16 residues. CDR3 sequence: CASSSLRTGDHYGYTF. In DNA form, the CDR3 reads TGTGCCAGCAGTTCCCTACGGACAGGGGACCATTATGGCTACACCTTC.

Ten or more counts support this clonotype. The gene calls are TRBV12-3 or TRBV12-4 and TRBJ2-7; D is unclear. The CDR3 loop spans 13 amino acids. V lost 6 bases to trimming and J lost 2 bases, with 11 bases between them. The CDR3 DNA reads as TGTGCCAGCAGCCTGACCGCAGCCTACGAGCAGTACTTC. As protein: CASSLTAAYEQYF.

The chain links TRBV20-1 to TRBJ1-2, with 10 bases identical to TRBD1. The CDR3 covers 13 residues. CDR1 and CDR2 from the germline V gene are DFQATT and SNEGSKA (reference sequence). V gave up 6 bases and J gave up 8 bases; unmatched junction bases: 9. The CDR3, as DNA: TGCAGTGCGTCCGGGACAGGGGAACAGGGCTACACCTTC. Translating it yields CSASGTGEQGYTF.

This chain uses TRBV20-1 with TRBJ2-5; 7 bases line up with TRBD2. Near its end, the DNA agrees better with TRBJ2-1, so the J call may be wrong. The CDR3 runs to 16 residues. Germline CDR1 reads DFQATT; CDR2 reads SNEGSKA (reference sequence). CDR3 protein: CSASRASGVLNNEQFF. The CDR3 region has the DNA TGCAGTGCTAGTAGGGCTAGCGGCGTACTCAACAATGAGCAGTTCTTC.

This clonotype has more than one count but fewer than ten. At one end the junction does not follow the germline gene, possibly because of a read error. The genes are TRBV11-1 and TRBJ1-4; the match to TRBD1 covers 7 bases. The CDR3 is 15 amino acids. Per germline, CDR1 SGHAT and CDR2 FQDESV (reference sequence). The CDR3 here is CASSSIDREHEELFF. The DNA for the CDR3 is TGTGCCAGCAGTTCAATCGACAGGGAACATGAAGAACTGTTTTTT.

This rearrangement joins TRBV6-6 to TRBJ2-7; 9 bases are shared with TRBD2. The V and J ends lost 6 bases and 2 bases, in that order; junction bases with no gene match: 5. The CDR3 extends over 14 amino acids. Per germline, CDR1 MNHNY and CDR2 SVGAGI (reference sequence). The CDR3 loop is CASSQGLATYEQYF. Written as DNA, the CDR3 is TGTGCCAGCAGCCAGGGACTAGCCACCTACGAGCAGTACTTC.

This clonotype turned up a few times. The junction differs from germline at one of its ends, possibly a read error. The chain recombines TRBV3-1 with TRBJ2-7; 8 nucleotides align to TRBD2. Germline V gene sequence: CDR1 LGHDT, CDR2 YNNKEL (reference sequence). The CDR3 consists of 15 residues. The DNA of the CDR3 is TGCGCCAGCAGCCCCGGGACTAGTCCTATCCACGAGCAGTACTTC. Translation: CASSPGTSPIHEQYF.